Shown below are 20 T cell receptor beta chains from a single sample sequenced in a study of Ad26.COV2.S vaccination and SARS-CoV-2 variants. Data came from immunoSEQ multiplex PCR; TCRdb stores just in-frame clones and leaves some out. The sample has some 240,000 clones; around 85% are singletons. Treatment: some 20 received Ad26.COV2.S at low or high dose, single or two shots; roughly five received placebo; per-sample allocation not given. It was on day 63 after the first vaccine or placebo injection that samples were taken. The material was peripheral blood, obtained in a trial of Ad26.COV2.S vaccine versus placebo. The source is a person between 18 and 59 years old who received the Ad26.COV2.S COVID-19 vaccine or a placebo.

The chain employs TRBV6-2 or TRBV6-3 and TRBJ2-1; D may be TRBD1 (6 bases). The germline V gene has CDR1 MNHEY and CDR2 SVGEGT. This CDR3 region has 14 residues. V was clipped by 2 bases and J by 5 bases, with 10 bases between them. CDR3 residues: CASSYRWTDNEQFF. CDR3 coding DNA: TGTGCCAGCAGTTACCGCTGGACAGACAATGAGCAGTTCTTC.

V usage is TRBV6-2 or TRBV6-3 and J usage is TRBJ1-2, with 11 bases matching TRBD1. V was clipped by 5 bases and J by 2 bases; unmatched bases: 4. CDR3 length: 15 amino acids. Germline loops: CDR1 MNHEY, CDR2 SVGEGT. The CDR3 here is CASSTRDRGNYGYTF. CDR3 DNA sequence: TGTGCCAGCAGTACCCGGGACAGGGGGAACTATGGCTACACCTTC.

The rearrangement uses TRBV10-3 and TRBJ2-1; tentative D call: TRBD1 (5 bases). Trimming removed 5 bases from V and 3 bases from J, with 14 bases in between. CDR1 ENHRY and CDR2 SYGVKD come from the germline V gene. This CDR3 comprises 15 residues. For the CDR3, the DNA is TGTGCCATCAGTCTTAATCTGGACATCTACAATGAGCAGTTCTTC. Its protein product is CAISLNLDIYNEQFF.

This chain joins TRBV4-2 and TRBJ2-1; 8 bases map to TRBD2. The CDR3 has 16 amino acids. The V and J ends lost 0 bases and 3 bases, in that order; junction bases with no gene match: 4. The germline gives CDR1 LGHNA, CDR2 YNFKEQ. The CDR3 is CASSQEPRGDYNEQFF. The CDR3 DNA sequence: TGTGCCAGCAGCCAAGAGCCGCGGGGGGACTACAATGAGCAGTTCTTC.

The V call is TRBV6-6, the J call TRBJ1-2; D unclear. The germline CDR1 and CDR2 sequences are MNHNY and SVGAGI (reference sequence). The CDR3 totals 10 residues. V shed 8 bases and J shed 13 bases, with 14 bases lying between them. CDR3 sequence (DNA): TGTGCCAGCCGCGAGGCCGAGTTCACCTTC. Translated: CASREAEFTF.

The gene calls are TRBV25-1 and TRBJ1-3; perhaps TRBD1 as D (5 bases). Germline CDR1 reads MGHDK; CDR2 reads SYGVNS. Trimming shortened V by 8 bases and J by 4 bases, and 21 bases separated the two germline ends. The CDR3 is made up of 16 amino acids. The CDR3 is CASLPGRWTEGNTIYF. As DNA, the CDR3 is TGTGCCAGCTTGCCGGGACGGTGGACGGAAGGAAACACCATATATTTT. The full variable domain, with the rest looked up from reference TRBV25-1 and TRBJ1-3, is EADIYQTPRYLVIGTGKKITLECSQTMGHDKMYWYQQDPGMELHLIHYSYGVNSTEKGDLSSESTVSRIRTEHFPLTLESARPSHTSQYLCASLPGRWTEGNTIYFGEGSWLTVV.

CDR3 DNA sequence: TGTGCCACCAGCAGAGATATGGGACAGGGGGCCTACGAGCAGTACTTC. Amino acid sequence: CATSRDMGQGAYEQYF. V is TRBV15 and J is TRBJ2-7, with 11 bases that match TRBD1. Germline CDR1 is LNHNV and CDR2 is YYDKDF (reference sequence). Germline trimming cut 0 bases from V and 2 bases from J; bases unmatched to any gene: 3. The CDR3 runs to 16 residues.

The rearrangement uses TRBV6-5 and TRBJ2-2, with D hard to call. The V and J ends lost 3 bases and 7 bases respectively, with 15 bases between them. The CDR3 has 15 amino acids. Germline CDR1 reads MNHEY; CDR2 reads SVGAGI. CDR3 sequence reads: CASSYSRVGVGELFF. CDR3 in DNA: TGTGCCAGCAGTTATTCTAGGGTCGGAGTCGGGGAGCTGTTTTTT.

The CDR3 spells CASSRPGAGELFF. The CDR3, as DNA: TGTGCCAGCAGCCGCCCGGGGGCCGGGGAGCTGTTTTTT. V usage is TRBV7-2 and J usage is TRBJ2-2; D is perhaps TRBD2 (6 bases). Trimming shortened V by 5 bases and J by 6 bases, and 10 bases separated the two germline ends. This CDR3 has 13 amino acids. Germline V gene data show CDR1 as SGHTA and CDR2 as FQGNSA.

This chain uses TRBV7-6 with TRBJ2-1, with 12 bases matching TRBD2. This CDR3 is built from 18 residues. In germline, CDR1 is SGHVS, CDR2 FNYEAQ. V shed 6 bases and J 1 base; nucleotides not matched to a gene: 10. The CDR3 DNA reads TGTGCCAGCAGATCCGGGACTAGCGGGCGAGGTTCCTACAATGAGCAGTTCTTC. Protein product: CASRSGTSGRGSYNEQFF.

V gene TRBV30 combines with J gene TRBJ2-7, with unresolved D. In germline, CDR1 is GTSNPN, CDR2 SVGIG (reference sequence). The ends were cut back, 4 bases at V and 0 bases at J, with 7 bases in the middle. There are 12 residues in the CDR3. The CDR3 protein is CAWTASSYEQYF. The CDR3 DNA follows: TGTGCCTGGACTGCCAGCTCCTACGAGCAGTACTTC.

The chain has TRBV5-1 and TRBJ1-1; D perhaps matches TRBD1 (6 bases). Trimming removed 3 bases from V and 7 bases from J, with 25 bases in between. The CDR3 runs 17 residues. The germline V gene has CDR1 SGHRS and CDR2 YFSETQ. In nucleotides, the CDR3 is TGCGCCAGCAGCTCCCTCCCGGGACACCCGGTGAGGGGTGAAGCTTTCTTT. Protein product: CASSSLPGHPVRGEAFF.

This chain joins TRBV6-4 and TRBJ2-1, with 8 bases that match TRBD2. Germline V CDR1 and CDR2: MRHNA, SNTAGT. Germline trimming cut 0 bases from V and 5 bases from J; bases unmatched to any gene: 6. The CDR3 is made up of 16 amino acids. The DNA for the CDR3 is TGTGCCAGCAGTGACTCGGGCGGGGGGCGTAACAATGAGCAGTTCTTC. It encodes CASSDSGGGRNNEQFF.

The CDR3 spells CAISREVGGQPQHF. Here the CDR3 DNA reads TGTGCCATCAGCAGGGAGGTCGGGGGTCAGCCCCAGCATTTT. The genes are TRBV10-3 and TRBJ1-5; possible D gene TRBD1, 5 bases. Trimming left V 6 bases short and J 6 bases short, with 15 bases between. Germline CDR1 ENHRY, CDR2 SYGVKD. This CDR3 is built from 14 residues.

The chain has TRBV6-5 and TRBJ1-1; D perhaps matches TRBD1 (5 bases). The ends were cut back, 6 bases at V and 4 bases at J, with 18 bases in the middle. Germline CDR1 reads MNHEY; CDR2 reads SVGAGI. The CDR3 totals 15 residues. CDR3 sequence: CASSLDSLGGTEAFF. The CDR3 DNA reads TGTGCCAGCAGCCTAGACAGTCTGGGGGGCACTGAAGCTTTCTTT.

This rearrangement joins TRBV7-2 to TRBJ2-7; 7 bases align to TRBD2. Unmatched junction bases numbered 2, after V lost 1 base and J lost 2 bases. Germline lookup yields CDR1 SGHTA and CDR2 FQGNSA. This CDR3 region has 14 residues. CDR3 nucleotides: TGTGCCAGCAGCTTAGGAGCGGGGCCCTACGAGCAGTACGTC. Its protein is CASSLGAGPYEQYV.

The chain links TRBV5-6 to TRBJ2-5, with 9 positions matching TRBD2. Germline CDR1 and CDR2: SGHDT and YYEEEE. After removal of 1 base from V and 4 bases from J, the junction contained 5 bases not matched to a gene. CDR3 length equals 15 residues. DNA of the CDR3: TGTGCCAGCAGCTTGATTCGAGCGGGGGGAGAGACCCAGTACTTC. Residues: CASSLIRAGGETQYF.

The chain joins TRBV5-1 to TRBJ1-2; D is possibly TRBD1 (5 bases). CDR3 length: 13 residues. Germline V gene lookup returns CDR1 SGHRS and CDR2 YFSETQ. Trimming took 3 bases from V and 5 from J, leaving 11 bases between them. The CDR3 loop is CASSWGELYGYTF. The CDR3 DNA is TGCGCCAGCAGCTGGGGGGAGCTGTATGGCTACACCTTC.

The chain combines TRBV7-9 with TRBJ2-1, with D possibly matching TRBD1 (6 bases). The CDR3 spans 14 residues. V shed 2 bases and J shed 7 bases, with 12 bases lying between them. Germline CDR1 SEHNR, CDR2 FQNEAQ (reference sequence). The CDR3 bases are TGTGCCAGCAGCTTATCTGACAGGACGAATGAGCAGTTCTTC. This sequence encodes CASSLSDRTNEQFF.

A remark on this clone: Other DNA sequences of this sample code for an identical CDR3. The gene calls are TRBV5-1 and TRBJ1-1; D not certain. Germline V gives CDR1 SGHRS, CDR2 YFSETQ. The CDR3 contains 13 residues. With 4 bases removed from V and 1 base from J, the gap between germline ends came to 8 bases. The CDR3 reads CASSVTKNTEAFF. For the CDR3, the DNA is TGCGCCAGCAGCGTGACAAAGAACACTGAAGCTTTCTTT.